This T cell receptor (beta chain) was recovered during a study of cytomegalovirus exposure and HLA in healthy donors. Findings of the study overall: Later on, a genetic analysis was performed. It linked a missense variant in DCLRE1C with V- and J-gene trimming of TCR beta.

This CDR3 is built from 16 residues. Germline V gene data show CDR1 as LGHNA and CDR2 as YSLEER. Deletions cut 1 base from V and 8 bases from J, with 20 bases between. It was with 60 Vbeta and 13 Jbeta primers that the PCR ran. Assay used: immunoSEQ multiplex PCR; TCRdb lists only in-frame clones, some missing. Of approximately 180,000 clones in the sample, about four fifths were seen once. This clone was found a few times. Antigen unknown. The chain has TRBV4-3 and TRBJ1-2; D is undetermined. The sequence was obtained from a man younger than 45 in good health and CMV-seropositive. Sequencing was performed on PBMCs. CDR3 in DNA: TGCGCCAGCAGCCAAGCAGCCGACGCGACATTTCGGGGCTACACCTTC. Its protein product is CASSQAADATFRGYTF.